This T cell receptor beta chain was sequenced for a study of blood T cell repertoires in COVID-19. On the study more broadly: The analysed material was cDNA or gDNA that came from T cells, B-cell-depleted T cells, or PBMCs.

V was pared by 4 bases and J by 3 bases, with 4 bases of the junction left unmatched. This CDR3 contains 14 residues. The V gene's germline CDR1 is LGHDT and CDR2 YNNKEL (reference sequence). Measured with immunoSEQ multiplex PCR; TCRdb has only the in-frame clones, and not every one. The sample records 200,000 to 250,000 clones, around 85% being singletons. This chain links TRBV3-1 (or the pseudogene TRBV3-2) with TRBJ2-7, with TRBD2 identical over 9 bases. Sequenced sample: peripheral blood. This clonotype was sampled from a woman aged 50 to 65 with acute or convalescent COVID-19. For the CDR3, the DNA is TGTGCCAGCAGCCCGAGCGGGGGGCGCTACGAGCAGTACTTC. It translates to CASSPSGGRYEQYF.